This T cell receptor beta chain was captured in a study of shared clonotypes between healthy human individuals. General study results and limits: It was the non-shared clonotypes that had lower generation probabilities than clonotypes shared by all four donors. Clonotype sharing across a few donors was observed for around 5% of naive CD4 clonotypes. Donor scarcity curtailed the genetic and exposure-history diversity represented herein.

Points on this clone: Its matching antigen is unknown.

The V end lost 1 base, the J end lost 1 base, and 8 bases lay between the germline ends. Germline V gene data show CDR1 as SGHVS and CDR2 as FQNEAQ. CDR3 length: 15 amino acids. Genomic DNA of every subset was divided equally among multiple immunoSEQ plates. Repertoires were generated with immunoSEQ multiplex PCR, while TCRdb's copy carries only in-frame clones and drops some. The sample includes roughly 2.5 million clones, roughly nine tenths of them seen just once. This rearrangement joins TRBV7-8 to TRBJ1-5, with D unclear. This TCR was sampled from a man between 18 and 35 years old in good health. Sequencing was performed on naive CD4+ T cells sorted from blood. The subset is: CD45RA+ positively selected. The CDR3 spells CASSLGIASNQPQHF. For the CDR3, the DNA is TGTGCCAGCAGCTTAGGAATAGCCAGCAATCAGCCCCAGCATTTT. The variable domain in full, completed from reference TRBV7-8 and TRBJ1-5, reads GAGVSQSPRYKVAKRGQDVALRCDPISGHVSLFWYQQALGQGPEFLTYFQNEAQLDKSGLPSDRFFAERPEGSVSTLKIQRTQQEDSAVYLCASSLGIASNQPQHFGDGTRLSIL.